This record concerns one TCR beta chain sequence. This clonotype has more than one count but fewer than ten. Its antigen target is currently unknown. No much larger clone is present one base from it, and per-base qualities are unavailable. CDR1 MNHEY and CDR2 SMNVEV were looked up in the germline V gene (reference sequence). Taken from cysteine to phenylalanine, the CDR3 has 16 residues. Just CDR3 DNA is preserved here, 48 bases in frame from base 1. V is pruned by 0 bases and J by 4 bases, leaving 5 bases of the junction without a gene match. Sequencing took place on an Illumina HiSeq 1500. TCRdb reanalyzed the raw reads on its own, using fastp at Q25 for trimming and MiXCR for clone calling, and kept in-frame beta chains. Rows matching on CDR3 protein sequence are summarized as one entry with the most common DNA and genes. This sample holds 160,000 or so distinct CDR3 sequences; less than 25% were observed only once. The ten biggest clones cover about a tenth of the sample.

This sample stems from a study of T cell repertoires in cytomegalovirus infection (dated by TCRdb to about 2019). Background on the whole study: Because public TCR beta signatures pointed to carriage of CMV infection together with the matching HLA type, the HLA type of each donor mattered for the analysis. Here is what the overall study found, with its caveats: In both this cohort and an independent cohort of 350 or so donors, the cumulative frequency of public TCR beta family members distinguished carriers of CMV infection plus the relevant HLA type. In the ex vivo response, HLA-C-restricted CMV-specific TCR beta clonotypes were dominant, and in two of eight donors the single most frequent clonotype came from this HLA-C-restricted group.

The rearrangement combines TRBV27 with TRBJ2-1, and 8 junctional nucleotides match TRBD2. This sequence originates from a human donor in good health (CMV status not recorded). Some clones in this sample may be carry-over from other donors' samples. The sequenced sample was PBMCs. CDR3 sequence: CASSLSLGGRYNEQFF. The nucleotides are TGTGCCAGCAGTTTATCCCTTGGCGGGAGGTACAATGAGCAGTTCTTC.